This entry lists 8 T cell receptor beta chains sequenced from one sample in a study of shared clonotypes between healthy human individuals. Clones were read by immunoSEQ multiplex PCR, and TCRdb kept only the in-frame ones, dropping some. The sample contains roughly 1 million clones, about 75% of which appear only once. Input material: memory CD4+ T cells sorted from blood. The subset: CD45RA-negative fraction. Receptor source: a man between 18 and 29 years old in good health.

The J gene is TRBJ1-3, the V gene TRBV6-1; D gene ambiguous. Per the germline V gene, CDR1 is MNHNS and CDR2 is SASEGT. The CDR3 sequence is 12 residues long. Trimming took off 9 bases at V and 0 bases at J, with 6 bases between the two ends. The CDR3 reads CASSFSGNTIYF. CDR3 coding DNA: TGTGCCAGTTCCTTCTCTGGAAACACCATATATTTT.

In regard to this clone: The sample contains more than one DNA sequence encoding this CDR3. The V gene is TRBV5-1, the J gene TRBJ2-1; perhaps TRBD1 as D (6 bases). The germline V and J ends were trimmed by 4 bases and 7 bases, with 9 bases remaining between them. Germline CDR1 SGHRS, CDR2 YFSETQ. The CDR3 contains 12 residues. In DNA, the CDR3 is TGCGCCAGCAGCCTGCAGGGGAATGAGCAGTTCTTC. Its translation is CASSLQGNEQFF.

The rearrangement links TRBV5-4 to TRBJ1-1; 11 bases line up with TRBD1. The junction had 7 bases not matched to a gene; V was cut back by 4 bases and J by 5 bases. CDR3 length: 15 residues. Germline CDR1 is SGHNT and CDR2 is YYREEE (reference sequence). CDR3 sequence reads: CASSPRGQGGTEAFF. As DNA, the CDR3 is TGTGCCAGCAGCCCCCGGGGACAGGGGGGAACTGAAGCTTTCTTT.

This clone showed up many times. The V and J genes are TRBV6-6 and TRBJ2-7; 7 bases match TRBD1. The CDR3 extends over 14 amino acids. V gave up 2 bases and J gave up 1 base; unmatched junction bases: 2. CDR1 MNHNY and CDR2 SVGAGI come from the germline V gene (reference sequence). CDR3 sequence: CASSYPDRSYEQYF. The DNA of the CDR3 is TGTGCCAGCAGTTACCCGGACAGGTCCTACGAGCAGTACTTC.

In DNA form, the CDR3 reads TGTGCCAGCAGCTTTCTAGCCGGGACGGGGGGTGAAGCTTTCTTT. Amino acid sequence: CASSFLAGTGGEAFF. J is TRBJ1-1 and V is TRBV11-2, with D possibly being TRBD1 (5 bases). Germline values: CDR1 SGHAT, CDR2 FQNNGV. This CDR3 comprises 15 residues. V lost 3 bases and J lost 7, with 18 bases in between.

This clone was observed a single time. The rearrangement links TRBV28 to TRBJ1-5; no clear D. Between the trimmed V and J ends, which lost 1 base and 0 bases, there was a span of 10 bases. Germline CDR1 is MDHEN and CDR2 is SYDVKM. This CDR3 has 16 residues. The CDR3 protein is CASSLFTDTSNQPQHF. The CDR3 region has the DNA TGTGCCAGCAGTTTATTCACCGACACTAGCAATCAGCCCCAGCATTTT.

A note on this clone: This specimen includes other DNA sequences encoding the same CDR3. V gene TRBV19 combines with J gene TRBJ1-1, with 9 bases identical to TRBD1. CDR3 length: 13 amino acids. CDR1 is LNHDA and CDR2 is SQIVND in the germline V gene (reference sequence). The V segment lost 6 bases and the J segment 4 bases; nucleotides outside the gene matches: 3. DNA of the CDR3: TGTGCCAGTAGGGAGACAGGGGGCACTGAAGCTTTCTTT. Translated: CASRETGGTEAFF.

CDR3 sequence (DNA): TGCAGCGTTGAAGAGAACAGGGGTGGGTACGAGCAGTACTTC. Translating it yields CSVEENRGGYEQYF. The V gene is TRBV29-1, the J gene TRBJ2-7, with 7 bases lining up with TRBD1. The CDR3 is 14 amino acids. Germline V gene lookup returns CDR1 SQVTM and CDR2 ANQGSEA. Unmatched junction bases numbered 6, after V lost 0 bases and J lost 4 bases.